These T cell receptor beta chains were read from a single sample in a study of Ad26.COV2.S vaccination and SARS-CoV-2 variants. Using immunoSEQ multiplex PCR, the repertoire was profiled, and TCRdb retains in-frame clones only, with some absent. There are hundreds of thousands of clones in the sample; around 87% occur only once, and approximately 3.6% lies in the top ten. The sequences come from peripheral blood, collected in a trial of Ad26.COV2.S vaccine versus placebo. The receptor source for this set is a person between 18 and 60 years old who received the Ad26.COV2.S COVID-19 vaccine or a placebo. The CDR3 runs from the conserved cysteine through the conserved F or W. D genes are given only for firm matches. Where a row states a size, it is once, few, many or the class of an expanded clone; other rows omit it.

CDR3nt,CDR3aa,j_gene,abundance,v_gene,d_gene
TGTGCCTGGGGACTAGGGCCAGATACGCAGTATTTT,CAWGLGPDTQYF,TRBJ2-3,NA,TRBV30,TRBD2
TGTGCCAGCAGCTTGGGACAGGGGGTGGGTCAGCCCCAGCATTTT,CASSLGQGVGQPQHF,TRBJ1-5,NA,TRBV5-6,TRBD1
TGCAGTGCTAGTAATCCCGGGGGGTTCAACGAGCAGTACTTC,CSASNPGGFNEQYF,TRBJ2-7,NA,TRBV20-1,TRBD2
TGTGCCATCAGTGAAACGGGTAGAGGCTCCTACAATGAGCAGTTCTTC,CAISETGRGSYNEQFF,TRBJ2-1,NA,TRBV10-3,NA
TGTGCCAGCAGCCCTTTCTTTGGGGGCAAAGGCTACACCTTC,CASSPFFGGKGYTF,TRBJ1-2,NA,TRBV4-2,NA
TGTGCCAGTCAACCGGGACAGACCTACGAGCAGTACTTC,CASQPGQTYEQYF,TRBJ2-7,NA,TRBV10-3,TRBD1
TGTGCCAGCAGCGCAAGTAACACTGAAGCTTTCTTT,CASSASNTEAFF,TRBJ1-1,NA,TRBV7-9,NA
TGTGCCAGCAGCCTGGAAACTACAGGGACACGTGGCTACACCTTC,CASSLETTGTRGYTF,TRBJ1-2,NA,TRBV5-4,NA
TGTGCCTGGAGTAGAGGCAGGTACACTGAAGCTTTCTTT,CAWSRGRYTEAFF,TRBJ1-1,NA,TRBV30,NA
TGCGCCAGCAGCCAAGAACGAGGGACAGGGTTTGAAAAACTGTTTTTT,CASSQERGTGFEKLFF,TRBJ1-4,NA,TRBV4-3,TRBD1
TGTGCCAGCACTAACGGGGTGAACACTGAAGCTTTCTTT,CASTNGVNTEAFF,TRBJ1-1,NA,TRBV6-5,NA
TGTGCCAGCAGCTTACCCTACTCCTACGAGCAGTACTTC,CASSLPYSYEQYF,TRBJ2-7,NA,TRBV7-9,NA
TGTGCCACTTCGGACAGGACGAACACCGGGGAGCTGTTTTTT,CATSDRTNTGELFF,TRBJ2-2,NA,TRBV2,TRBD1
TGTGCCAGCAGCCAAGGGGACAGGGTCGGGGGTTTGTCACCCCTCCACTTT,CASSQGDRVGGLSPLHF,TRBJ1-6,few,TRBV3-1/TRBV3-2,TRBD1
TGCGCCAGCAGCGGACAGGCCGACTGGATGGGGGAGCTGTTTTTT,CASSGQADWMGELFF,TRBJ2-2,NA,TRBV5-1,TRBD1
TGTGCCAGCAGCCCACTAGCGGGGGTAGACAATGAGCAGTTCTTC,CASSPLAGVDNEQFF,TRBJ2-1,few,TRBV4-2,TRBD2
TGTGCCAGCAGCCCTTCACAGGGCTCGGGGAGTCGGCCCCAGCATTTT,CASSPSQGSGSRPQHF,TRBJ1-5,NA,TRBV6-2/TRBV6-3,NA
TGTGCCAGCAGGGGAGAGGATACGCAGTATTTT,CASRGEDTQYF,TRBJ2-3,NA,TRBV7-9,NA
TGTGCCAGCAGTCCGTGGACAGGGGGCATTGGTGAAGCTTTCTTT,CASSPWTGGIGEAFF,TRBJ1-1,NA,TRBV6-5,TRBD1
TGTGCCAGCACAGGGAAGGGGGCGCGTTCGGCCAATGAGCAGTTCTTC,CASTGKGARSANEQFF,TRBJ2-1,NA,TRBV7-2,TRBD1
TGTGCCAGCACTGGGGACAGTTCCTACAATGAGCAGTTCTTC,CASTGDSSYNEQFF,TRBJ2-1,NA,TRBV7-9,TRBD1
TGCAGCGCTGTGGGAAGGGGCTATGGCTACACCTTC,CSAVGRGYGYTF,TRBJ1-2,NA,TRBV29-1,NA
TGCGCCAGCAGCTTAGAAGGGGCACCCTCGAACACTGAAGCTTTCTTT,CASSLEGAPSNTEAFF,TRBJ1-1,NA,TRBV5-1,NA
TGTGCCAGCAGCTTCATCGGGGTTGGGACCGGGGAGCTGTTTTTT,CASSFIGVGTGELFF,TRBJ2-2,NA,TRBV7-3,NA
TGTGCCAGCAGCCCCGAACTAGCGGGGGTGGAGACCCAGTACTTC,CASSPELAGVETQYF,TRBJ2-5,NA,TRBV6-2/TRBV6-3,TRBD2
TGTGCCAGCTCACCACGAAACACAGATACGCAGTATTTT,CASSPRNTDTQYF,TRBJ2-3,NA,TRBV18,NA
TGTGCCAGCAGGCCGGGACAACCAAAGGGAGAGACCCAGTACTTC,CASRPGQPKGETQYF,TRBJ2-5,NA,TRBV3-1/TRBV3-2,NA
TGCAGCGTTGATCTGACAGGGGGCGAATTCGTTTTCTTT,CSVDLTGGEFVFF,TRBJ1-1,NA,TRBV29-1,TRBD1
TGTGCCAGCAGCTTGGATGATCAGCCCCAGCATTTT,CASSLDDQPQHF,TRBJ1-5,NA,TRBV5-4,NA
TGTGCCAGCAGCCAAGACGTACAGGGGGTTCGATCACCCCTCCACTTT,CASSQDVQGVRSPLHF,TRBJ1-6,NA,TRBV4-2,TRBD1
TGTGCCAGCAGCCTCGGGGGCTCCTACGAGCAGTACTTC,CASSLGGSYEQYF,TRBJ2-7,NA,TRBV6-5,NA
TGTGCCAGCAGCGGGACAGGGGTTCTCTACGAGCAGTACTTC,CASSGTGVLYEQYF,TRBJ2-7,NA,TRBV25-1,TRBD1
TGTGCCATCAGTGAGGAGGATAGGGAATTCGACTGGGCCTACACCTTC,CAISEEDREFDWAYTF,TRBJ1-2,NA,TRBV10-3,NA
TGTGCCAGCAGTTACGAAAGGGTCTATGGCTACACCTTC,CASSYERVYGYTF,TRBJ1-2,NA,TRBV6-5,NA
TGTGCCAGCAGCGAGTTCCTTAGGGACGGCACTGAAGCTTTCTTT,CASSEFLRDGTEAFF,TRBJ1-1,NA,TRBV2,NA
TGTGCCAGCTCACCCCGGGACAGGGCCTTTAATGAAAAACTGTTTTTT,CASSPRDRAFNEKLFF,TRBJ1-4,NA,TRBV18,TRBD1
TGTGCCACCAGCAAGAGACAGGGGTACTACAATGAGCAGTTCTTC,CATSKRQGYYNEQFF,TRBJ2-1,once,TRBV15,TRBD1
TGCGCCAGCAGCAAACGGGACAGGCTTGTCTACGAGCAGTACTTC,CASSKRDRLVYEQYF,TRBJ2-7,once,TRBV5-1,TRBD1
TGCAGCGTTTCCCTGGGGGCCGGAAACACCATATATTTT,CSVSLGAGNTIYF,TRBJ1-3,NA,TRBV29-1,NA
TGTGCCAGCAGCTTGGTTCGGAATGAGCAGTTCTTC,CASSLVRNEQFF,TRBJ2-1,NA,TRBV5-4,NA
TGTGCCTGGAGTGTAGAGCTCTCCTATAATTCACCCCTCCACTTT,CAWSVELSYNSPLHF,TRBJ1-6,NA,TRBV30,NA
TGCGCCAGCAGCCCGGGACAGCTAAGAGAGACCCAGTACTTC,CASSPGQLRETQYF,TRBJ2-5,NA,TRBV5-1,TRBD1
TGTGCCAGCAGCCAAGCGGAGAATACACCCCTCCACTTT,CASSQAENTPLHF,TRBJ1-6,NA,TRBV3-1/TRBV3-2,NA
TGTGCCAGTAGTATACCCGTAACTAATGAAAAACTGTTTTTT,CASSIPVTNEKLFF,TRBJ1-4,NA,TRBV19,NA
TGTGCCAGCAGCTTCGCCGGGACTAGCGGGGGGCAGCAGTATTTT,CASSFAGTSGGQQYF,TRBJ2-3,NA,TRBV7-3,TRBD2
TGTGCTAGTGGTTCCGGGACCGTTTATGGCTACACCTTC,CASGSGTVYGYTF,TRBJ1-2,NA,TRBV12-5,NA
TGTGCCAGCAGCTTAGGGCAGGGGATCGTGTTAGATACGCAGTATTTT,CASSLGQGIVLDTQYF,TRBJ2-3,once,TRBV7-9,NA